Listed below are T cell receptor beta chains from one sample, sequenced in a study of shared clonotypes between healthy human individuals. The data were produced by immunoSEQ multiplex PCR, yet TCRdb's version contains in-frame clones alone and is incomplete. The top ten hold about 11% of the sample, which has 500,000 to 650,000 clones, about 80% seen once. The sample consisted of PBMCs. These receptors came from a woman aged 40 to 55 in good health. Some clones in this sample may be carry-over from other donors' samples. CDR3s include the opening cysteine and the closing phenylalanine or tryptophan. Fields, in order: clone size, J gene, V gene, D gene, CDR3 protein, CDR3 DNA. D genes are given only for firm matches. Where a row states a size, it is once, few, many or the class of an expanded clone; other rows omit it.

>.|TRBJ2-3|TRBV2|TRBD2
CASSDRTSVTDTQYF
TGTGCCAGCAGTGATAGGACTAGCGTAACAGATACGCAGTATTTT
>few|TRBJ1-2|TRBV7-6|.
CASSLAGQGPSYTF
TGTGCCAGCAGCTTAGCCGGGCAGGGGCCGAGCTACACCTTC
>.|TRBJ1-2|TRBV7-9|.
CASSLPARGGYTF
TGTGCCAGCAGCTTACCGGCGAGGGGTGGCTACACCTTC
>once|TRBJ2-7|TRBV5-1|.
CASTRGGQDGHEQYF
TGCGCCAGCACCCGTGGGGGACAAGATGGCCACGAGCAGTACTTC
>.|TRBJ2-5|TRBV18|.
CASSSPAGGPQETQYF
TGTGCCAGCTCATCCCCAGCGGGCGGCCCCCAAGAGACCCAGTACTTC
>.|TRBJ2-3|TRBV5-1|TRBD2
CASSWGTSGRADTQYF
TGCGCCAGCAGCTGGGGGACTAGCGGGAGAGCAGATACGCAGTATTTT
>.|TRBJ2-5|TRBV7-9|.
CASSLMGSGAQTQYF
TGTGCCAGCAGCTTAATGGGGTCGGGGGCTCAGACCCAGTACTTC
>many|TRBJ2-7|TRBV29-1|.
CSVQRGINSYEQYF
TGCAGCGTCCAACGCGGGATCAACTCCTACGAGCAGTACTTC
>.|TRBJ2-2|TRBV4-2|TRBD2
CASSQGTSASGGELFF
TGTGCCAGCAGCCAAGGGACTAGCGCATCAGGAGGGGAGCTGTTTTTT
>few|TRBJ2-5|TRBV18|.
CASSKELQETQYF
TGTGCCAGCTCAAAGGAGTTACAAGAGACCCAGTACTTC
>few|TRBJ1-2|TRBV28|.
CASSGNYGYTF
TGTGCCAGCAGTGGTAACTATGGCTACACCTTC
>few|TRBJ2-1|TRBV7-2|TRBD2
CASSRRTSGRTYNEQFF
TGTGCCAGCAGCCGCCGGACTAGCGGGAGGACTTACAATGAGCAGTTCTTC
>.|TRBJ2-7|TRBV28|TRBD2
CASSLVTSGINEQYF
TGTGCCAGCAGCTTAGTGACTAGCGGGATCAACGAGCAGTACTTC
>.|TRBJ2-7|TRBV29-1|TRBD1
CSVDTGTGGSEQYF
TGCAGCGTTGACACCGGGACAGGGGGCTCCGAGCAGTACTTC
>many|TRBJ2-5|TRBV5-1|TRBD2
CASRTSTAGETQYF
TGCGCCAGCAGGACTAGCACCGCTGGGGAGACCCAGTACTTC
>.|TRBJ2-1|TRBV7-2|.
CASSSTLLGGNEQFF
TGTGCCAGCAGCTCTACCCTTTTGGGGGGCAATGAGCAGTTCTTC
>.|TRBJ1-5|TRBV28|TRBD1
CASSLRQGVGGNQPQHF
TGTGCCAGCAGTTTACGGCAGGGGGTAGGGGGCAATCAGCCCCAGCATTTT
>many|TRBJ2-7|TRBV19|TRBD2
CASSPSGSRPYEQYF
TGTGCCAGTAGCCCCAGCGGGAGCAGGCCCTACGAGCAGTACTTC
>.|TRBJ2-2|TRBV25-1|.
CASAIGNTGELFF
TGTGCCAGCGCAATAGGTAACACCGGGGAGCTGTTTTTT
>.|TRBJ2-1|TRBV5-1|.
CASSLVPGNEQFF
TGCGCCAGCAGCTTGGTCCCCGGGAATGAGCAGTTCTTC
>few|TRBJ1-2|TRBV28|.
CASSLTGLTNYGYTF
TGTGCCAGCAGTCTAACAGGGTTAACTAACTATGGCTACACCTTC
>few|TRBJ2-1|TRBV14|TRBD2
CASSWTSVEQFF
TGTGCCAGCAGCTGGACTAGCGTGGAGCAGTTCTTC
>.|TRBJ1-4|TRBV28|TRBD1
CASTYSTGGGEKLFF
TGTGCCAGCACCTACAGTACAGGGGGCGGTGAAAAACTGTTTTTT
>few|TRBJ2-3|TRBV15|TRBD2
CATSRDGDYTDTQYF
TGTGCCACCAGCAGAGACGGGGACTACACAGATACGCAGTATTTT
>.|TRBJ2-7|TRBV27|.
CASSLGTGFSYEQYF
TGTGCCAGCAGTTTAGGTACAGGATTCTCCTACGAGCAGTACTTC
>.|TRBJ2-4|TRBV7-2|.
CASSLDRVVDIQYF
TGTGCCAGCAGCTTAGACAGGGTAGTCGACATTCAGTACTTC
>.|TRBJ2-1|TRBV6-1|TRBD2
CASSEQAGAYNEQFF
TGTGCCAGCAGTGAACAGGCGGGAGCCTACAATGAGCAGTTCTTC
>.|TRBJ1-1|TRBV30|.
CAWSAQTGGRTEAFF
TGTGCCTGGAGTGCCCAGACGGGGGGCCGAACTGAAGCTTTCTTT
>many|TRBJ2-7|TRBV30|.
CAWERNYEQYF
TGTGCCTGGGAACGTAACTACGAGCAGTACTTC
>few|TRBJ1-2|TRBV27|TRBD1
CASSLGQGNGYTF
TGTGCCAGCAGTTTAGGACAGGGTAATGGCTACACCTTC
>.|TRBJ2-3|TRBV5-5|.
CASSRWDGTDTQYF
TGTGCCAGCAGCCGTTGGGACGGCACAGATACGCAGTATTTT
>.|TRBJ2-7|TRBV27|TRBD2
CASTPSGSSNEQYF
TGTGCCAGCACCCCAAGCGGGAGTAGTAACGAGCAGTACTTC
>.|TRBJ2-3|TRBV5-6|.
CASSLEVGTDTQYF
TGTGCCAGCAGCTTGGAAGTAGGCACAGATACGCAGTATTTT
>.|TRBJ2-1|TRBV5-4|TRBD1
CASSMGQLSYNEQFF
TGTGCCAGCAGCATGGGACAGCTCTCCTACAATGAGCAGTTCTTC
>.|TRBJ2-7|TRBV5-6|.
CASSLQAANKYF
TGTGCCAGCAGCCTACAGGCCGCTAATAAGTACTTC
>.|TRBJ1-3|TRBV5-1|.
CASSLLGRIQSGNTIYF
TGCGCCAGCAGCTTGCTGGGACGGATACAATCGGGAAACACCATATATTTT
>many|TRBJ2-7|TRBV4-3|.
CASSQGGYYEQYF
TGCGCCAGCAGCCAAGGAGGGTACTACGAGCAGTACTTC
>.|TRBJ2-7|TRBV27|.
CASSLGAGRYEQYF
TGTGCCAGCAGTTTGGGGGCAGGGAGGTACGAGCAGTACTTC